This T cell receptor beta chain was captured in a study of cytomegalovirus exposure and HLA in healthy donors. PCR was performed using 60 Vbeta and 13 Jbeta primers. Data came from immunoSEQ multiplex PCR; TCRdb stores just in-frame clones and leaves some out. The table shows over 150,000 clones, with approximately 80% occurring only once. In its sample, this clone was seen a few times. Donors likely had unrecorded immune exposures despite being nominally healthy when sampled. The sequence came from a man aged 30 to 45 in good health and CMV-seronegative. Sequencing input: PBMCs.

The CDR3, as DNA: TGCGCCAGCAGCCAACTAGCACTCGGAGAGACCCAGTACTTC. Its translation: CASSQLALGETQYF. The chain recombines TRBV4-1 with TRBJ2-5, with a possible D match to TRBD2 (5 bases). Germline assignment: CDR1 MGHRA and CDR2 YSYEKL. The CDR3 length is 14 residues. Trimming pared 2 bases from V and 4 bases from J, leaving 11 bases between.